The rows below give T cell receptor beta chains drawn from one sample of a study of T cell responses to AZD1222 COVID-19 vaccine. The method was immunoSEQ multiplex PCR; TCRdb's version includes in-frame clones alone and lacks a portion of them. The profile shows about 140,000 clones, around nine tenths of them singletons. The material sequenced was peripheral blood, taken on day 0 of AZD1222 vaccination. These receptors were obtained from an adult in good health. Both conserved end residues are part of each CDR3. A D gene is named only where the DNA matches it firmly. Only some rows state a clone size, as once, few, many or a class for expanded clones.

j_gene,v_gene,d_gene,abundance,CDR3aa,CDR3nt
TRBJ2-1,TRBV9,NA,NA,CASSLRNEQFF,TGTGCCAGCAGTCTTCGCAATGAGCAGTTCTTC
TRBJ2-5,TRBV7-9,NA,NA,CASSRRGPETQYF,TGTGCCAGCAGCAGGCGGGGCCCAGAGACCCAGTACTTC
TRBJ2-1,TRBV9,NA,NA,CASSVAGARGSYNEQFF,TGTGCCAGCAGCGTAGCTGGGGCGCGGGGCTCCTACAATGAGCAGTTCTTC
TRBJ2-3,TRBV7-2,NA,NA,CASRAGWFDTQYF,TGTGCCAGCAGGGCCGGATGGTTTGATACGCAGTATTTT
TRBJ1-1,TRBV3-1/TRBV3-2,TRBD1,NA,CASRLGTGVLNTEAFF,TGTGCCAGCAGGCTCGGGACAGGGGTCCTGAACACTGAAGCTTTCTTT
TRBJ1-5,TRBV2,NA,NA,CASSEGGWGNQPQHF,TGTGCCAGCAGTGAAGGCGGTTGGGGCAATCAGCCCCAGCATTTT
TRBJ2-7,TRBV5-6,TRBD1,NA,CASSRTGTGLNEQYF,TGTGCCAGCAGCCGCACCGGGACAGGCCTCAACGAGCAGTACTTC
TRBJ2-5,TRBV21-1,NA,NA,CASSKLAGGATETQYF,TGTGCCAGCAGCAAACTAGCGGGAGGCGCAACAGAGACCCAGTACTTC
TRBJ1-3,TRBV19,NA,NA,CASSHANTIYF,TGTGCCAGTAGTCACGCTAACACCATATATTTT
TRBJ2-7,TRBV20-1,NA,NA,CSASNREYEQYF,TGCAGTGCTAGTAATAGGGAATACGAGCAGTACTTC
TRBJ2-5,TRBV24-1,NA,NA,CATSGTTGLQETQYF,TGTGCCACCAGTGGGACCACAGGGCTTCAAGAGACCCAGTACTTC
TRBJ2-3,TRBV5-1,NA,NA,CASTRTGGWTDTQYF,TGCGCCAGCACCCGGACGGGGGGCTGGACAGATACGCAGTATTTT
TRBJ1-2,TRBV7-9,NA,NA,CASSSEQGNGYTF,TGTGCCAGCAGCTCGGAACAGGGCAACGGCTACACCTTC
TRBJ1-2,TRBV10-3,TRBD1,NA,CATKQGLDPNYGYTF,TGTGCCACCAAACAGGGGCTTGATCCTAACTATGGCTACACCTTC
TRBJ1-2,TRBV7-2,TRBD1,NA,CASSLVTGGGYTF,TGTGCCAGCAGCTTAGTTACAGGGGGCGGCTACACCTTC
TRBJ1-1,TRBV3-1/TRBV3-2,NA,once,CASSQVLAGLPTEAFF,TGTGCCAGCAGCCAAGTATTAGCAGGCCTTCCCACTGAAGCTTTCTTT
TRBJ2-7,TRBV4-3,NA,NA,CASSPGRGYSYEQYF,TGCGCCAGCAGCCCGGGGCGGGGATACTCCTACGAGCAGTACTTC
TRBJ2-1,TRBV5-1,NA,once,CASSLGGAVNEQFF,TGCGCCAGCAGCTTGGGGGGAGCCGTGAATGAGCAGTTCTTC
TRBJ1-2,TRBV5-4,NA,NA,CASSSTGLYGYTF,TGTGCCAGCAGCTCCACAGGGCTCTATGGCTACACCTTC
TRBJ1-5,TRBV7-5,NA,NA,CARSLLGQCNQPQHF,TGTGCCAGAAGCTTACTAGGACAGTGCAATCAGCCCCAGCATTTT
TRBJ1-2,TRBV18,NA,few,CASSPPTGRIDGYTF,TGTGCCAGCTCACCACCGACGGGCAGGATCGATGGCTACACCTTC
TRBJ2-3,TRBV27,TRBD1,NA,CASSTKTGRITDTQYF,TGTGCCAGCAGTACCAAGACAGGGCGGATCACAGATACGCAGTATTTT
TRBJ1-6,TRBV3-1/TRBV3-2,TRBD1,NA,CASSQGRGQNSPLHF,TGTGCCAGCAGCCAAGGCAGGGGGCAGAATTCACCCCTCCACTTT
TRBJ1-5,TRBV9,NA,NA,CASSYSPDPGRDQPQHF,TGTGCCAGCAGCTACAGTCCAGACCCGGGCCGGGATCAGCCCCAGCATTTT
TRBJ2-1,TRBV20-1,NA,once,CSARLANEQFF,TGCAGTGCTAGACTAGCCAATGAGCAGTTCTTC
TRBJ2-5,TRBV30,TRBD2,NA,CAWSGSSGFQETQYF,TGTGCCTGGAGTGGTTCTAGCGGATTCCAAGAGACCCAGTACTTC
TRBJ2-7,TRBV19,NA,NA,CASSITWGAYEQYF,TGTGCCAGTAGTATTACGTGGGGGGCCTACGAGCAGTACTTC
TRBJ1-1,TRBV12-3/TRBV12-4,NA,NA,CASSLKGYEAFF,TGTGCCAGCAGTTTGAAGGGCTACGAAGCTTTCTTT
TRBJ1-1,TRBV3-1/TRBV3-2,TRBD1,NA,CASSLPPGAGGTEAFF,TGTGCCAGCAGCCTTCCCCCCGGCGCAGGGGGAACTGAAGCTTTCTTT
TRBJ1-4,TRBV5-1,NA,NA,CASSLAATNEKLFF,TGCGCCAGCAGCTTGGCGGCAACTAATGAAAAACTGTTTTTT
TRBJ2-1,TRBV25-1,NA,NA,CASSELEGAGVTQFF,TGTGCCAGCAGTGAACTCGAGGGGGCGGGAGTAACGCAGTTCTTC
TRBJ2-2,TRBV7-6,NA,NA,CASSLATRGTGELFF,TGTGCCAGCAGCTTAGCTACCCGGGGCACCGGGGAGCTGTTTTTT
TRBJ1-1,TRBV7-3,NA,NA,CASSLGAGETEAFF,TGTGCCAGCAGCCTGGGGGCAGGGGAAACTGAAGCTTTCTTT
TRBJ2-1,TRBV19,TRBD1,NA,CASSTRQGFIDEQFF,TGTGCCAGTAGTACTCGACAGGGTTTTATCGATGAGCAGTTCTTC
TRBJ1-6,TRBV9,NA,once,CASSVDLNSPLHF,TGTGCCAGCAGCGTAGATCTGAATTCACCCCTCCACTTT
TRBJ1-5,TRBV19,NA,NA,CASSLRDRRYQPQHF,TGTGCCAGTAGTCTACGTGACAGGCGTTATCAGCCCCAGCATTTT
TRBJ1-1,TRBV12-3/TRBV12-4,NA,NA,CASSLGKNTEAFF,TGTGCCAGCAGTTTGGGGAAGAACACTGAAGCTTTCTTT
TRBJ2-3,TRBV4-3,TRBD2,once,CASSPSATSGRPDTQYF,TGCGCCAGCAGCCCCAGCGCGACTAGCGGGAGGCCAGATACGCAGTATTTT
TRBJ1-4,TRBV15,NA,NA,CATSPPPRATNEKLFF,TGTGCCACCAGCCCACCGCCCCGGGCAACTAATGAAAAACTGTTTTTT
TRBJ2-1,TRBV19,TRBD2,NA,CASSVAGGNEQFF,TGTGCCAGTAGTGTCGCGGGGGGGAATGAGCAGTTCTTC
TRBJ1-5,TRBV21-1,NA,NA,CASNQTGFSNQPQHF,TGTGCCAGCAACCAAACAGGGTTTAGCAATCAGCCCCAGCATTTT
TRBJ2-3,TRBV29-1,TRBD2,NA,CSGEGTSGGLADTQYF,TGCAGCGGAGAAGGGACTAGCGGGGGGCTCGCGGATACGCAGTATTTT
TRBJ2-1,TRBV3-1/TRBV3-2,NA,NA,CASSQDTGSYNEQFF,TGTGCCAGCAGCCAAGATACGGGCTCCTACAATGAGCAGTTCTTC
TRBJ2-7,TRBV19,NA,NA,CASSLGGLYYEQYF,TGTGCCAGTAGTCTCGGGGGGCTCTACTACGAGCAGTACTTC
TRBJ2-7,TRBV4-1,NA,NA,CASSTVLSSYEQYF,TGCGCCAGCTCTACGGTTCTTAGCTCCTACGAGCAGTACTTC
TRBJ1-2,TRBV7-2,NA,NA,CASSLGALDRTANYGYTF,TGTGCCAGCAGCTTAGGGGCATTAGACAGGACAGCTAACTATGGCTACACCTTC
TRBJ2-1,TRBV14,NA,NA,CASSRTGRNEQFF,TGTGCCAGCAGCCGGACTGGGAGAAATGAGCAGTTCTTC
TRBJ2-1,TRBV18,NA,NA,CASSPEGSIEQFF,TGTGCCAGCTCCCCCGAGGGGAGCATTGAGCAGTTCTTC
TRBJ2-7,TRBV27,TRBD2,once,CASTNLRSSGLDYEQYF,TGTGCCAGCACCAACCTCAGGTCTAGCGGGTTGGACTACGAGCAGTACTTC
TRBJ1-1,TRBV5-1,NA,NA,CASSLSSGMNTEAFF,TGCGCCAGCAGCTTGTCCTCCGGTATGAACACTGAAGCTTTCTTT
TRBJ2-7,TRBV4-1,TRBD2,NA,CASSQEGGRAHEQYF,TGCGCCAGCAGCCAAGAGGGCGGGAGGGCCCACGAGCAGTACTTC
TRBJ2-6,TRBV19,NA,NA,CASSIQGGSGANVLTF,TGTGCCAGTAGTATCCAGGGGGGCTCTGGGGCCAACGTCCTGACTTTC
TRBJ2-1,TRBV12-5,TRBD1,NA,CASGLVIGTDSNEQFF,TGTGCTAGTGGTTTGGTAATAGGGACAGATTCCAATGAGCAGTTCTTC
TRBJ1-1,TRBV3-1/TRBV3-2,TRBD1,NA,CASSQGQGPTEAFF,TGTGCCAGCAGCCAGGGACAGGGACCGACTGAAGCTTTCTTT
TRBJ1-2,TRBV6-2/TRBV6-3,NA,NA,CASSKTASYGYTF,TGTGCCAGCAGTAAGACAGCCTCCTATGGCTACACCTTC